A selection of T cell receptor beta chains follows, all from one sample in a study of PD-1 blockade in classical Hodgkin lymphoma. The table came from immunoSEQ multiplex PCR; TCRdb's copy has only in-frame clones and leaves some out. The table shows tens of thousands of clones, with about 92% occurring only once. Sample: peripheral blood mononuclear cells (PBMCs), taken at baseline. The source is a human donor with classical Hodgkin lymphoma. The CDR3 runs from the conserved cysteine through the conserved F or W. D genes are given only for firm matches. Size is stated for part of the rows, as once, few or many counts, or as a class when the clone is expanded.

j_gene | abundance | d_gene | v_gene | CDR3nt | CDR3aa
TRBJ2-2 | . | . | TRBV18 | TGTGCCAGCTCACCGCCGGACATTAGCACCGGGGAGCTGTTTTTT | CASSPPDISTGELFF
TRBJ1-2 | . | . | TRBV5-6 | TGTGCCAGCAGCTTGGGACAGGTTGGAGACTATGGCTACACCTTC | CASSLGQVGDYGYTF
TRBJ2-1 | . | TRBD1 | TRBV28 | TGTGCCAGCAGTTTAGGGGACAGGTATCCACCGGGCAATGAGCAGTTCTTC | CASSLGDRYPPGNEQFF
TRBJ2-1 | . | TRBD2 | TRBV6-5 | TGTGCCAGCAGTTACTGGACTAGCGGGAGAGGCAATGAGCAGTTCTTC | CASSYWTSGRGNEQFF
TRBJ2-3 | . | TRBD2 | TRBV30 | TGTGCCTGGAGTGTAGTAGTAGCGGGGGATACGCAGTATTTT | CAWSVVVAGDTQYF
TRBJ2-7 | . | . | TRBV7-8 | TGTGCCAGCAGCCCAGGGGTAGACTACGAGCAGTACTTC | CASSPGVDYEQYF
TRBJ2-3 | . | . | TRBV28 | TGTGCCAGCAGCTTCTCAGGGGACGATACGCAGTATTTT | CASSFSGDDTQYF
TRBJ2-7 | . | . | TRBV28 | TGTGCCAGCAGTACACCAGGCCTATCATCCTACGAGCAGTACTTC | CASSTPGLSSYEQYF
TRBJ1-4 | . | . | TRBV27 | TGTGCCAGCAACTCGGGGGAGGCAACTAATGAAAAACTGTTTTTT | CASNSGEATNEKLFF
TRBJ2-7 | . | . | TRBV18 | TGTGCCAGCTCAGCGGAGGGGGTGACTTACGAGCAGTACTTC | CASSAEGVTYEQYF
TRBJ1-2 | . | TRBD1 | TRBV5-6 | TGTGCCAGCAGCCCCGCAAGCTCCGGGACAGGGTTTGGCTACACCTTC | CASSPASSGTGFGYTF
TRBJ2-6 | few | . | TRBV10-3 | TGTGCCATCAGTGATCTGGGGACTGGGGCCAACGTCCTGACTTTC | CAISDLGTGANVLTF
TRBJ1-3 | . | TRBD1 | TRBV28 | TGTGCCAGCAGACACCGCTCCGGGACAGCCTGGGGGGCGGGCACCATATATTTT | CASRHRSGTAWGAGTIYF
TRBJ2-5 | . | . | TRBV9 | TGTGCCAGCAGCGTAGGACCCATCCAAGAGACCCAGTACTTC | CASSVGPIQETQYF
TRBJ1-3 | . | . | TRBV5-1 | TGCGCCAGCAGCTTGTACCTCGGGACACATCGTTCGCGGAACACCATATATTTT | CASSLYLGTHRSRNTIYF
TRBJ2-5 | few | . | TRBV4-1 | TGCGCCAGCAGCCAAGATTCGGGGGTACAAGAGACCCAGTACTTC | CASSQDSGVQETQYF
TRBJ1-2 | once | . | TRBV27 | TGTGCCAGCATCCCACGAGGTGGGAGTAACTATGGCTACACCTTC | CASIPRGGSNYGYTF
TRBJ1-4 | . | . | TRBV13 | TGTGCCAGCAGCTTGCGCACTGCAACTAATGAAAAACTGTTTTTT | CASSLRTATNEKLFF
TRBJ2-3 | . | . | TRBV5-5 | TGTGCCAGCAGCTTGCGAACCGGGACAATCCTCACAGATACGCAGTATTTT | CASSLRTGTILTDTQYF
TRBJ2-5 | . | . | TRBV6-5 | TGTGCCAGCAGTAACAACAGAGAGACCCAGTACTTC | CASSNNRETQYF
TRBJ1-2 | . | . | TRBV19 | TGTGCCACTTACTGGGAGGCCTATGGCTACACCTTC | CATYWEAYGYTF
TRBJ2-2 | . | . | TRBV6-5 | TGTGCCAGCAGTTATGAGGGCCGGAACACCGGGGAGCTGTTTTTT | CASSYEGRNTGELFF
TRBJ2-7 | once | . | TRBV23-1 | TGCGCCAGCATCTTAGGGAGGACGGTTTACGAGCAGTACTTC | CASILGRTVYEQYF
TRBJ1-2 | . | TRBD1 | TRBV5-6 | TGTGCCAGCACGGGACAAAGAGGGGGCCGGGATGGCTACACCTTC | CASTGQRGGRDGYTF
TRBJ2-7 | few | TRBD2 | TRBV28 | TGTGCCAGCAGTTGGGGGACTAGCGGCGAGCAGTACTTC | CASSWGTSGEQYF
TRBJ2-3 | . | . | TRBV30 | TGTGCCTACATCACACGAAGAGATACGCAGTATTTT | CAYITRRDTQYF
TRBJ1-3 | once | . | TRBV5-4 | TGTGCCAGCAGCTTAGCGTTAGGGAAAGGAAACACCATATATTTT | CASSLALGKGNTIYF
TRBJ2-7 | . | . | TRBV27 | TGTGCCAGCAGTTTAATGGCAGGCCGGCCGGAGCAGTACTTC | CASSLMAGRPEQYF
TRBJ1-5 | once | . | TRBV27 | TGTGCCAGCAGCCCAGGGCTTAGCAATCAGCCCCAGCATTTT | CASSPGLSNQPQHF
TRBJ1-3 | . | TRBD1 | TRBV7-9 | TGTGCCGCAGGGGGTTCTGGAAACACCATATATTTT | CAAGGSGNTIYF
TRBJ2-7 | . | TRBD1 | TRBV13 | TGTGCCAGCAGCTTAGGACCTTCTAGGACAGGGGTTACCGAGCAGTACTTC | CASSLGPSRTGVTEQYF
TRBJ2-7 | . | TRBD2 | TRBV7-2 | TGTGCCAGCAGCTTACGGCTAGCGGGAGTGCAGTACGAGCAGTACTTC | CASSLRLAGVQYEQYF
TRBJ1-2 | . | . | TRBV2 | TGTGCCAGCAGTCCGCCAGAACTCTATGGCTACACCTTC | CASSPPELYGYTF
TRBJ2-2 | . | . | TRBV27 | TGTGCCAGCAGGGGGGGGGCTAGGTCGAGCACCGGGGAGCTGTTTTTT | CASRGGARSSTGELFF
TRBJ2-2 | . | . | TRBV6-5 | TGTGCCAGCAGTTACCTCGGACCCGGGGAGCTGTTTTTT | CASSYLGPGELFF